This T cell receptor beta chain was captured by sequencing in a study of shared clonotypes between healthy human individuals. HIV-negative, healthy adults without recent acute infections or vaccinations were the donors. In the case of this clone: Other DNA sequences within the sample encode an identical CDR3.

The germline V gene encodes CDR1 SNHLY and CDR2 FYNNEI. There are 12 residues in the CDR3. The ends were cut back, 4 bases at V and 5 bases at J, with 8 bases in the middle. Clones were read by immunoSEQ multiplex PCR, and TCRdb kept only the in-frame ones, dropping some. The repertoire has roughly 2.5 million clones, around nine tenths of them found once; the top ten carry under 0.15%. The TCR was taken from a man aged 18-30 years in good health. The chain uses TRBV2 and TRBJ1-2, with D unclear. The material sequenced was naive CD4+ T cells sorted from blood. Described subset: CD45RA+ positively selected. DNA of the CDR3: TGTGCCAGCAGTGGAGGCAATTATGGCTACACCTTC. Amino acid sequence: CASSGGNYGYTF.